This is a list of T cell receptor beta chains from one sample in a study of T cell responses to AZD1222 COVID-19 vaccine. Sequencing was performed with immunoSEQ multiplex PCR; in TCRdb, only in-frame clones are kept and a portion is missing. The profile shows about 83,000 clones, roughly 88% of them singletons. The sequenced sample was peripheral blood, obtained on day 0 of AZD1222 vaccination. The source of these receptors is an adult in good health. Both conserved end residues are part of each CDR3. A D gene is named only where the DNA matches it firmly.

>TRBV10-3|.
CAISEGDPRQYF
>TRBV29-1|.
CSVEIGVSVNTEAFF
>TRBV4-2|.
CASSQDDGQETQYF
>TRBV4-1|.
CASSQDLFGQSYEQYF
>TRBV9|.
CASSGLDQETQYF
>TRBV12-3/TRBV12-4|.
CASSLDNQPQHF
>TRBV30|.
CAWRAGGGEQYF
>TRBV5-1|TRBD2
CASRNVRGEETQYF
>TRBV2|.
CASRLEALEGGELFF
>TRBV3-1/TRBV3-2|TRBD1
CASSPGQGNYGYTF
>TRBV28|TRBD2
CASGVAGTSYEQYF
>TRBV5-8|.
CASSNAGLQETQYF
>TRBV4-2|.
CASSRLSTSTDTQYF
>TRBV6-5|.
CASAFSSNQPQHF
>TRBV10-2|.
CASSGLSPRNTGELFF
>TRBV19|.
CACSRHTRDYGYTF
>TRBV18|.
CASSPRGGSSPGNTIYF
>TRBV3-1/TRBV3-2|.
CASSQTSGTTDTQYF
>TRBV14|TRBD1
CASSQIPGQGDNEQFF
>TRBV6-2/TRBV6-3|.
CASSYNRNQPQHF
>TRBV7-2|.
CASSQLLMADYGQYF
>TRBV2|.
CASSDVAGQETQYF
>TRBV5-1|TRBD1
CASRTGEDGYTF